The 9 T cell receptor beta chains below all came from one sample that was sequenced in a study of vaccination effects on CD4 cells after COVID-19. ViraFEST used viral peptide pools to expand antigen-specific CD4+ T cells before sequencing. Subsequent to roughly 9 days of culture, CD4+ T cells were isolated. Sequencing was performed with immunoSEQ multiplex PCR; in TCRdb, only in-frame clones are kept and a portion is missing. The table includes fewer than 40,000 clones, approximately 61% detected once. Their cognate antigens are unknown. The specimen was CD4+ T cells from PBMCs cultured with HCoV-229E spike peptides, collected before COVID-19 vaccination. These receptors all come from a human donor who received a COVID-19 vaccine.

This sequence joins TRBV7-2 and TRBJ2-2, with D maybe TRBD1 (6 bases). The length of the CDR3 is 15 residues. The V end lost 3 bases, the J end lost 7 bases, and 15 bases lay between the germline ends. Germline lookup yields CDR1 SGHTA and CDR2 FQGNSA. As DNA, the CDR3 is TGTGCCAGCAGCTTTGGCGGACAGTTGGGCGGGGAGCTGTTTTTT. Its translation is CASSFGGQLGGELFF.

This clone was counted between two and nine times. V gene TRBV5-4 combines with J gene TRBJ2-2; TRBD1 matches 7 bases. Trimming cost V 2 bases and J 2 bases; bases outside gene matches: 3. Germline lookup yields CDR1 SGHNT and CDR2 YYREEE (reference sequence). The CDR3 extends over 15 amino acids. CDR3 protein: CASSFDRVNTGELFF. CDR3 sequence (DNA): TGTGCCAGCAGCTTTGACAGGGTTAACACCGGGGAGCTGTTTTTT.

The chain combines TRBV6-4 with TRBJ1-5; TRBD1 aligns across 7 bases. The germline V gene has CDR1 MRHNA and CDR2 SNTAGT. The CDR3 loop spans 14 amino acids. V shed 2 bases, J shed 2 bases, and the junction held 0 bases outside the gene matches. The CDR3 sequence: CASSDQGGNQPQHF. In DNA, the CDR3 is TGTGCCAGCAGTGACCAGGGGGGCAATCAGCCCCAGCATTTT.

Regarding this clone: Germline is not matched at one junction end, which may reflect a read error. The CDR3 coding sequence is TGTGCCAGCAGCCCCAGAAAAGGTCAACACCGGGGAGCTGTTTTT. Translation gives CASSPRKGQHRGAVF. The chain combines TRBV3-1 (or the pseudogene TRBV3-2) with TRBJ2-2; possibly TRBD2 for D (5 bases). The CDR3 totals 15 residues. The V gene's germline CDR1 is LGHDT and CDR2 YNNKEL (reference sequence).

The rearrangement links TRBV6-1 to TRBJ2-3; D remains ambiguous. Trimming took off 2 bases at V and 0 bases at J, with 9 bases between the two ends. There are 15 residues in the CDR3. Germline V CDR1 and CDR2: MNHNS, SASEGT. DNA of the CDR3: TGTGCCAGCAGTGAATCGGTGCCTAGCACAGATACGCAGTATTTT. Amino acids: CASSESVPSTDTQYF.

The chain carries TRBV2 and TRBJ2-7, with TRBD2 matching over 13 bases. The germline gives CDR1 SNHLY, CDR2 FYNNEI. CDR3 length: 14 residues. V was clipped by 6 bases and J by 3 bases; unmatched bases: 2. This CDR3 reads CASSGLAGDYEQYF. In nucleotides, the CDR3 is TGTGCCAGCAGCGGACTAGCGGGGGACTACGAGCAGTACTTC.

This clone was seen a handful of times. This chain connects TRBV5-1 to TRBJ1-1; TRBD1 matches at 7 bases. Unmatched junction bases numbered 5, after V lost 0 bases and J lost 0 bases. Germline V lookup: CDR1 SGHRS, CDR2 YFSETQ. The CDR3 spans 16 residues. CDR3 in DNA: TGCGCCAGCAGCTTGGTGACAGGGAGAGTGAACACTGAAGCTTTCTTT. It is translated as CASSLVTGRVNTEAFF.

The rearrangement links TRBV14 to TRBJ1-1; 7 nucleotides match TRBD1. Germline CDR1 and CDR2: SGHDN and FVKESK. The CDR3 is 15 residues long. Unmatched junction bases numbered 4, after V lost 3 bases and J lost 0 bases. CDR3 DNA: TGTGCCAGCAGCCAGATACAGGGGATGAACACTGAAGCTTTCTTT. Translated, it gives CASSQIQGMNTEAFF.

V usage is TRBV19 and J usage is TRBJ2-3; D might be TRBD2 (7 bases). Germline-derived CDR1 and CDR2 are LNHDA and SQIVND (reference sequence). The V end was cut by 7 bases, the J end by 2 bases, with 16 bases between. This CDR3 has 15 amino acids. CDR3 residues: CASKGRGFATDTQYF. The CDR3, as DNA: TGTGCCAGTAAAGGGAGGGGGTTTGCCACAGATACGCAGTATTTT.